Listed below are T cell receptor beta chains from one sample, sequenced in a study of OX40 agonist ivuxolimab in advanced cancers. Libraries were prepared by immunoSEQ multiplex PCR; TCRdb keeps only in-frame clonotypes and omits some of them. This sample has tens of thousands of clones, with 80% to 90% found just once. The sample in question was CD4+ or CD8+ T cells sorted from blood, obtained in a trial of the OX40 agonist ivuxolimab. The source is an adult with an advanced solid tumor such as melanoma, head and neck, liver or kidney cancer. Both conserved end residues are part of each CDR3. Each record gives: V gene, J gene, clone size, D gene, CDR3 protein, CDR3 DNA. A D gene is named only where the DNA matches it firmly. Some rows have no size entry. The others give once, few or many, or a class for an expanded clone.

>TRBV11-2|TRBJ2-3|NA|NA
CASSTITDTQYF
TGTGCCAGCAGCACCATCACAGATACGCAGTATTTT
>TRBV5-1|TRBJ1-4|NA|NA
CASSSSGTTNEKLFF
TGCGCCAGCAGCTCATCAGGTACAACTAATGAAAAACTGTTTTTT
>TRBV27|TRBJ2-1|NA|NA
CASSFLGAMGLIHEQFF
TGTGCCAGCAGTTTTCTCGGGGCGATGGGTTTGATCCATGAGCAGTTCTTC
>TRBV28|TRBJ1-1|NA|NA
CASSLGRVTEAFF
TGTGCCAGCAGTTTGGGGAGGGTCACTGAAGCTTTCTTT
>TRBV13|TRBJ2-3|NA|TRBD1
CASSRPGTGPADTQYF
TGTGCCAGCAGCCGTCCCGGGACAGGGCCGGCAGATACGCAGTATTTT
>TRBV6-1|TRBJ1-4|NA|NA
CASSDRGTNEKLFF
TGTGCCAGCAGTGACAGGGGTACTAATGAAAAACTGTTTTTT
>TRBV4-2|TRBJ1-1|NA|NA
CASSQEQTDYTEAFF
TGTGCCAGCAGCCAAGAACAGACGGATTACACTGAAGCTTTCTTT
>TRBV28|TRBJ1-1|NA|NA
CASRPQGVNTEAFF
TGTGCCAGCAGACCCCAGGGAGTTAACACTGAAGCTTTCTTT
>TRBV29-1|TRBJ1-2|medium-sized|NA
CSVVFSHYGYTF
TGCAGCGTTGTATTTTCCCACTATGGCTACACCTTC
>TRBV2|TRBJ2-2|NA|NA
CASSEAPNGAGELFF
TGTGCCAGCAGTGAGGCCCCAAATGGAGCCGGGGAGCTGTTTTTT
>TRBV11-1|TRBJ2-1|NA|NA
CASSLGRGWGTEQFF
TGTGCCAGCAGCTTAGGAAGGGGGTGGGGGACTGAGCAGTTCTTC
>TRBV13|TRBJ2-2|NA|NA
CASSSPSGELFF
TGTGCCAGCAGCTCCCCGTCCGGGGAGCTGTTTTTT
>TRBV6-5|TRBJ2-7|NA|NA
CASSTNRDISYEQYF
TGTGCCAGCAGTACCAACCGGGACATCTCCTACGAGCAGTACTTC
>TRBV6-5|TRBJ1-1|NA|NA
CASSYSGGRINTEAFF
TGTGCCAGCAGTTACTCGGGGGGGAGAATTAACACTGAAGCTTTCTTT
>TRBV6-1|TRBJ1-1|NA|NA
CASSGLQGRWVNTEAFF
TGTGCCAGCAGTGGTTTACAGGGAAGATGGGTGAACACTGAAGCTTTCTTT
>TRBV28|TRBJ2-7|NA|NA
CATLPQNPLYEQYF
TGTGCCACCCTACCCCAGAACCCCCTCTACGAGCAGTACTTC
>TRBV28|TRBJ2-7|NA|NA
CASSTRRSYEQYF
TGTGCCAGCAGTACCCGTCGGAGCTACGAGCAGTACTTC
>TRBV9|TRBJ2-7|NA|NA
CASSVAGSSGPSSYEQYF
TGTGCCAGCAGCGTAGCCGGATCTTCGGGACCGAGTTCCTACGAGCAGTACTTC
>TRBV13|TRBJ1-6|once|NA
CASTVSKGPLHF
TGTGCCAGCACCGTATCGAAAGGACCCCTCCACTTT
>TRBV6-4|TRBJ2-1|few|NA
CASSDSEQGEQFF
TGTGCCAGCAGTGACTCGGAACAGGGTGAGCAGTTCTTC
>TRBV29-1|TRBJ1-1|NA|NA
CSVMIIPGTPNTEAFF
TGCAGCGTTATGATAATCCCCGGGACCCCGAACACTGAAGCTTTCTTT
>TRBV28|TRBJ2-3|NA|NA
CASSLSADTQYF
TGTGCCAGCAGTTTATCGGCGGATACGCAGTATTTT
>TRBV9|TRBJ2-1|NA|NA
CASSSLNDEQFF
TGTGCCAGCAGCTCGTTAAACGATGAGCAGTTCTTC
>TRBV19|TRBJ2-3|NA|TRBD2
CASSIGLAGSTDTQYF
TGTGCCAGTAGTATAGGACTAGCGGGATCCACAGATACGCAGTATTTT
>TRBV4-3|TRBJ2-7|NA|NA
CASSQTRVGLSYEQYF
TGCGCCAGCAGCCAAACTCGTGTGGGACTTTCTTACGAGCAGTACTTC
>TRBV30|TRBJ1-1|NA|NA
CAWRWGDGGKTEAFF
TGTGCCTGGAGGTGGGGAGATGGGGGGAAGACTGAAGCTTTCTTT
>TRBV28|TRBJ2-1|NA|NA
CASSLTGGQLGYNEQFF
TGTGCCAGCAGTTTAACCGGCGGACAGCTTGGCTACAATGAGCAGTTCTTC
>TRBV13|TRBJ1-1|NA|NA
CASSFLEGGTEAFF
TGTGCCAGCAGCTTTTTGGAGGGGGGCACTGAAGCTTTCTTT
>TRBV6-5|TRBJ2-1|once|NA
CASSYTRDPQFF
TGTGCCAGCAGTTACACCCGTGATCCCCAGTTCTTC
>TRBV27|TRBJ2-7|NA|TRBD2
CASSLGLRYYEQYF
TGTGCCAGCAGTTTGGGACTACGTTACTACGAGCAGTACTTC
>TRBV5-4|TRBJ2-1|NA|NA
CASSPSQEQFF
TGTGCCAGCAGCCCCTCCCAAGAGCAGTTCTTC
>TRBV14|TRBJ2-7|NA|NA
CASSLLPGVREQYF
TGTGCCAGCAGCCTTTTGCCAGGGGTCCGGGAGCAGTACTTC
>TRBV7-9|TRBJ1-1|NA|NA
CASSLRFGRNTEAFF
TGTGCCAGCAGCTTACGGTTTGGTCGGAACACTGAAGCTTTCTTT
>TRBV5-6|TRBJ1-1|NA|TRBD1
CASSLLDRGPTEAFF
TGTGCCAGCAGCTTGTTGGACAGGGGCCCCACTGAAGCTTTCTTT
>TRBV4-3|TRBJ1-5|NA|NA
CASSQDMGNQPQHF
TGCGCCAGCAGCCAAGATATGGGCAATCAGCCCCAGCATTTT
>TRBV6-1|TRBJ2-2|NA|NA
CASSELGERAGELFF
TGTGCCAGCAGTGAACTGGGGGAGAGGGCCGGGGAGCTGTTTTTT
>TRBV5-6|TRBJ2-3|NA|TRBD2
CASSLKGLAGDQDTQYF
TGTGCCAGCAGCTTGAAGGGACTAGCGGGGGACCAAGATACGCAGTATTTT
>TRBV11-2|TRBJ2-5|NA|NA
CASSGIAQVSETQYF
TGTGCCAGCAGCGGGATTGCCCAGGTCTCGGAGACCCAGTACTTC
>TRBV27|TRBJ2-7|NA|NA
CASSLLGIQGPEYF
TGTGCCAGCAGTTTACTGGGCATTCAAGGCCCCGAGTACTTC
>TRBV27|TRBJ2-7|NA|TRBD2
CASSSSGYSYEQYF
TGTGCCAGCAGTTCTAGCGGGTACTCCTACGAGCAGTACTTC
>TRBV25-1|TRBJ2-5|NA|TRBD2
CASSPPLAGKETQYF
TGTGCCAGCAGCCCCCCACTAGCGGGGAAAGAGACCCAGTACTTC
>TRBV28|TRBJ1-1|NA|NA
CASSFGWENTEAFF
TGTGCCAGCAGTTTCGGATGGGAAAACACTGAAGCTTTCTTT
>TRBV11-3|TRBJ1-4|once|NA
CASSLEVVNEKLFF
TGTGCCAGCAGCTTAGAGGTCGTTAATGAAAAACTGTTTTTT
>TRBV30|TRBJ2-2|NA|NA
CAQTGEPNLGELFF
TGTGCCCAGACAGGCGAACCAAATTTGGGGGAGCTGTTTTTT
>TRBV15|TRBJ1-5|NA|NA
CATSPRDNQPQHF
TGTGCCACCAGCCCCCGGGACAATCAGCCCCAGCATTTT
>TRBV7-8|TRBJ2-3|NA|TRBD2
CASSLQLAGGFLDTQYF
TGTGCCAGCAGCTTACAGCTAGCGGGGGGTTTTTTAGATACGCAGTATTTT
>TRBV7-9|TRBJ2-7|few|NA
CASSLVEGISYEQYF
TGTGCCAGCAGCTTAGTCGAGGGGATCTCCTACGAGCAGTACTTC
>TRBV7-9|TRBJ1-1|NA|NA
CASSATGGLAFF
TGTGCCAGCAGCGCGACGGGAGGGCTAGCTTTCTTT
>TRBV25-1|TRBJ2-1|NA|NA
CASNQGGANNEQFF
TGTGCCAGCAACCAAGGCGGGGCCAACAATGAGCAGTTCTTC
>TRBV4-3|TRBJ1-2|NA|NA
CASSQGLGYTF
TGCGCCAGCAGCCAAGGCCTAGGCTACACCTTC
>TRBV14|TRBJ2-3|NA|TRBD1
CASSHYRPKGTGGNTQYF
TGTGCCAGCAGCCATTACCGACCGAAAGGGACAGGAGGAAATACGCAGTATTTT
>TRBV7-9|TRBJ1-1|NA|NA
CASSLGQGGYTEAFF
TGTGCCAGCAGCTTAGGGCAGGGCGGTTACACTGAAGCTTTCTTT
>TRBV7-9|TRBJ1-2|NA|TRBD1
CASSPEQGQGTATF
TGTGCCAGCAGCCCGGAGCAGGGACAGGGAACCGCCACCTTC
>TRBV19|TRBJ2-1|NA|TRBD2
CASSILAGGNEQFF
TGTGCCAGTAGTATACTAGCGGGAGGAAATGAGCAGTTCTTC
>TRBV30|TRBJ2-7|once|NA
CAWSGLLGPSRSYEQYF
TGTGCCTGGAGCGGACTCCTTGGGCCGAGTCGATCCTACGAGCAGTACTTC
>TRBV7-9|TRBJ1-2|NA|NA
CASSLAQGHGYTF
TGTGCCAGCAGCTTAGCGCAGGGACATGGCTACACCTTC
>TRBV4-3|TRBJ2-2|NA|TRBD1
CASSHSGTGGFGELFF
TGCGCCAGCAGCCATTCCGGGACAGGGGGTTTCGGGGAGCTGTTTTTT
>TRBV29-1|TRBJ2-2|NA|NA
CSVDITGNTGELFF
TGCAGCGTTGATATTACGGGAAACACCGGGGAGCTGTTTTTT
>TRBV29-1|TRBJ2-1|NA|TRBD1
CSVDTGQGVRNEQFF
TGCAGCGTTGATACGGGACAGGGCGTCCGGAATGAGCAGTTCTTC